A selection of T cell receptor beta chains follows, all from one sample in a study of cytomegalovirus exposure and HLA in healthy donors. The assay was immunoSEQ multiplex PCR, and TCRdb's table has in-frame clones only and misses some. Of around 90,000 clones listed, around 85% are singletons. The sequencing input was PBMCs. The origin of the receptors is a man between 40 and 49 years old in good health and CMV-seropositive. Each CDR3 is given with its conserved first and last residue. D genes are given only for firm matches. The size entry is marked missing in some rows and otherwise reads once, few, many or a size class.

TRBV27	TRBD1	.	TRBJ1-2	TGTGCGGCTGGGGGGACAGTCTCTAACTATGGCTACACCTTC	CAAGGTVSNYGYTF
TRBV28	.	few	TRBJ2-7	TGTGCCAGCAGTATTCTTGGGGGGAACTTACGCGAGCAGTACTTC	CASSILGGNLREQYF
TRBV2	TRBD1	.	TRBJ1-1	TGTGCCAGCACGAAAAGTGAACAGGGGGCAACTGAAGCTTTCTTT	CASTKSEQGATEAFF
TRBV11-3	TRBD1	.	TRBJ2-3	TGTGCCAGCAGCTCCCGACAGGGCCGGGATACGCAGTATTTT	CASSSRQGRDTQYF
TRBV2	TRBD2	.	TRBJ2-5	TGTGCCAGCAGCTTACAGCGGGACGGAGAGACCCAGTACTTC	CASSLQRDGETQYF
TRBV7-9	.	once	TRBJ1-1	TGTTCCAGCAGCCCCACTACCCAAGTCCTGTTGAACACTGAAGCTTTCTTT	CSSSPTTQVLLNTEAFF
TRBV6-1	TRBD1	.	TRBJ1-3	TGTGCCAGCAGGGCTAGGACAGGCGGAGGAAACACCATATATTTT	CASRARTGGGNTIYF
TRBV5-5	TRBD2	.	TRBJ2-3	TGTGCCAGCAGTACAATAGCGGGGGGCACAGATACGCAGTATTTT	CASSTIAGGTDTQYF
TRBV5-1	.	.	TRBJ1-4	TGCGCCAGCAGCTTGTATAGGAGTGAAAAACTGTTTTTT	CASSLYRSEKLFF
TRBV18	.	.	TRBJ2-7	TGTGCCAGCTCACCGGTCGCAGGGCAAGGCGAGCAGTACTTC	CASSPVAGQGEQYF
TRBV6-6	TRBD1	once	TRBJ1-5	TGTGCCAGCAGCTTGGGGACAGGGGGCGCCCAGCCCCAGCATTTT	CASSLGTGGAQPQHF
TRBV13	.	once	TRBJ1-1	TGTGCCAGCAGCCACCGGTGGAACACTGAAGCTTTCTTT	CASSHRWNTEAFF
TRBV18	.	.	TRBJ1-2	TGTGCCAGCTCAAACCAGGGGAACTATGGCTACACCTTC	CASSNQGNYGYTF
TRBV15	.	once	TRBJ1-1	TGTGCCACCAGCAGAGATCGGGCGGGGGGTGAAGCTTTCTTT	CATSRDRAGGEAFF
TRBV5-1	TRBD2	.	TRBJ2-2	TGCGCCAGCAGCTTGGTTCTAGCGGACACCGGGGAGCTGTTTTTT	CASSLVLADTGELFF
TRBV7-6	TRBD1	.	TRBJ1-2	TGTGCCAGCAGCCCGACAGGGGGCGCTTGTGGCTACACCTTC	CASSPTGGACGYTF
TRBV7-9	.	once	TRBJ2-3	TGTTCCAGCAGGAGGGCCCCTTTAAGGTTT	CSSRRAPLRF
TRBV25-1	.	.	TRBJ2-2	TGTGCCAGCAGAGGCCGGGGGGGGGAGCTGTTTTTT	CASRGRGGELFF
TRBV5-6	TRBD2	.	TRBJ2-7	TGTGCCAGCAGCCCGCGGACTAGCGGGAGGTCCGAGCAGTACTTC	CASSPRTSGRSEQYF
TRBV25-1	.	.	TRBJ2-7	TGTGCCAGCAGTGATCGACAGAAGTGGAACGAGCAGTACTTC	CASSDRQKWNEQYF
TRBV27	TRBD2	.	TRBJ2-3	TGTGCCAGCAGTTTCGGACTAGCTAGGGGCACAGATACGCAGTATTTT	CASSFGLARGTDTQYF
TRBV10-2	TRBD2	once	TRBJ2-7	TGCGCCAGTACCCGTGAGCGTAGGGTAGGACTAGCGGGAGACGAGCAGTACTTC	CASTRERRVGLAGDEQYF
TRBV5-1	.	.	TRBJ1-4	TGCGCCAGCAGCATCCATGGGACTAAGGAAAAACTGTTTTTT	CASSIHGTKEKLFF
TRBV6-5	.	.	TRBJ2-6	TGTGCCAGCAGTTACGAGGGTTCGGGGGCCAACGTCCTGACTTTC	CASSYEGSGANVLTF
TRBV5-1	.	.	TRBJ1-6	TGCGCCAGCAGCTTGGGTCAGAATAATTCACCCCTCCACTTT	CASSLGQNNSPLHF
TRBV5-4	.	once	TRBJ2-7	TGTGCCAGCAGCAGGGGAGGGGGGTACGAGCAGTACTTC	CASSRGGGYEQYF